These 8 T cell receptor beta chains were sequenced from one sample in a study of cytomegalovirus exposure and HLA in healthy donors. The method was immunoSEQ multiplex PCR; TCRdb's version includes in-frame clones alone and lacks a portion of them. Counted here are 250,000 to 400,000 clones, approximately 85% occurring once; the ten biggest clones make up 0.9% to 1%. The material sequenced was PBMCs. These TCRs come from a young man in good health and CMV-seronegative.

The chain employs TRBV7-9 and TRBJ1-1; weak D call: TRBD1 (5 bases). The germline gives CDR1 SEHNR, CDR2 FQNEAQ (reference sequence). The CDR3 is made up of 15 amino acids. Trimming left V 1 base short and J 5 bases short, with 14 bases between. CDR3 coding DNA: TGTGCCAGCAGCTTAGTTAGTGGGGCGGGGACTGAAGCTTTCTTT. Its translation: CASSLVSGAGTEAFF.

Comment on this clone: Within the sample, other DNA sequences also encode this same CDR3. The chain recombines TRBV6-5 with TRBJ1-2, with unresolved D. V was clipped by 2 bases and J by 5 bases, with 9 bases between them. This CDR3 is 13 amino acids long. Germline loops: CDR1 MNHEY, CDR2 SVGAGI. CDR3: CASSYGQFYGYTF. As DNA, the CDR3 is TGTGCCAGCAGTTACGGGCAGTTTTATGGCTACACCTTC.

The CDR3 sequence: CASRYRDRVVFGYTF. CDR3 bases: TGTGCCAGCAGGTACCGGGACAGGGTGGTATTCGGCTACACCTTC. The genes are TRBV6-5 and TRBJ1-2; 9 bases align to TRBD1. The CDR3 totals 15 residues. CDR1 is MNHEY and CDR2 is SVGAGI in the germline V gene. The V and J ends lost 6 bases and 8 bases, in that order; junction bases with no gene match: 13.

The V and J genes are TRBV4-1 and TRBJ2-1, with 7 bases identical to TRBD1. Germline values: CDR1 MGHRA, CDR2 YSYEKL. The CDR3 is made up of 15 amino acids. The ends lost 3 bases at V and 7 bases at J; junction bases unmatched: 9. CDR3 DNA: TGCGCCAGCAGCCAGGGAAACAGGGGATCGAATGAGCAGTTCTTC. Translating it yields CASSQGNRGSNEQFF.

V is TRBV5-1 and J is TRBJ1-5; a possible D gene is TRBD1 (6 bases). This CDR3 is built from 14 residues. V was clipped by 4 bases and J by 5 bases, with 13 bases between them. From germline, CDR1 is SGHRS and CDR2 YFSETQ. The CDR3 coding sequence is TGCGCCAGCAGCACAGGGACGGGCGATCAGCCCCAGCATTTT. It is translated as CASSTGTGDQPQHF. The whole variable domain, filled in from reference TRBV5-1 and TRBJ1-5, reads KAGVTQTPRYLIKTRGQQVTLSCSPISGHRSVSWYQQTPGQGLQFLFEYFSETQRNKGNFPGRFSGRQFSNSRSEMNVSTLELGDSALYLCASSTGTGDQPQHFGDGTRLSIL.

The chain links TRBV18 to TRBJ2-7; the match to TRBD1 covers 9 bases. CDR1 and CDR2 (germline): KGHSH, LQKENI. The CDR3 has 13 amino acids. Trimming at V came to 5 bases and at J to 2 bases, leaving 1 base not matched to a gene. CDR3 sequence (DNA): TGTGCCAGCTCAGACAGGGGGACCTACGAGCAGTACTTC. Translation: CASSDRGTYEQYF.

This chain links TRBV19 with TRBJ2-3; 12 bases are shared with TRBD2. Germline V gene lookup returns CDR1 LNHDA and CDR2 SQIVND (reference sequence). The CDR3 sequence is 17 residues long. V dropped 6 bases and J dropped 5; count of bases not matched to a gene: 12. The CDR3 sequence is CASSHRGTSGLRDTQYF. Here the CDR3 DNA reads TGTGCCAGTAGCCATCGCGGGACTAGCGGGTTACGAGATACGCAGTATTTT.

The chain has TRBV7-9 and TRBJ2-1, with D possibly being TRBD1 (6 bases). The V gene's germline CDR1 is SEHNR and CDR2 FQNEAQ (reference sequence). There are 14 residues in the CDR3. Trimming took off 5 bases at V and 4 bases at J, with 12 bases between the two ends. The CDR3 is CASSGGQSYNEQFF. In nucleotides, the CDR3 is TGTGCCAGCAGCGGAGGACAGAGTTACAATGAGCAGTTCTTC.